Each of the 32 T cell receptor beta chains below was sequenced from the same sample in a study of blood T cells in healthy people across ages. Next came a second PCR, run for about 6 to 12 cycles, which used a sample-barcoded 5' primer along with a J-beta primer mix. From the 5' RACE reads, TCRdb called clonotypes with MiXCR, one entry per CDR3 protein. This sample has more than 1 million distinct CDR3 sequences, with over 35% found just once. Sequencing input: blood. The receptors stem from a woman aged 55-69 years in good health.

The chain uses TRBV30 and TRBJ2-3, with a tentative D call TRBD2 (7 bases). The CDR3 consists of 15 residues. Germline V gene lookup returns CDR1 GTSNPN and CDR2 SVGIG (reference sequence). V shed 0 bases and J shed 6 bases, with 16 bases lying between them. CDR3 residues: CAWSVQGGSGDTQYF. In DNA form, the CDR3 reads TGTGCCTGGAGTGTACAGGGCGGGAGTGGGGATACGCAGTATTTT.

The chain uses TRBV5-4 and TRBJ2-6; D is undetermined. The CDR3 contains 15 residues. The V gene lost 4 bases and the J gene lost 3 bases, with 11 bases spanning the gap. Germline V gives CDR1 SGHNT, CDR2 YYREEE (reference sequence). As DNA, the CDR3 is TGTGCCAGCAGCCCAAAACCGGGTGGGGCCAACGTCCTGACTTTC. It translates to CASSPKPGGANVLTF. Combining the CDR3 with reference TRBV5-4 and TRBJ2-6 gives the whole variable domain ETGVTQSPTHLIKTRGQQVTLRCSSQSGHNTVSWYQQALGQGPQFIFQYYREEENGRGNFPPRFSGLQFPNYSSELNVNALELDDSALYLCASSPKPGGANVLTFGAGSRLTVL.

This chain's CDR3 is CAISHEGVDYGYTF. In DNA form, the CDR3 reads TGTGCCATCAGTCACGAGGGCGTAGACTATGGCTACACCTTC. J is TRBJ1-2 and V is TRBV10-3; D ambiguous. Germline V CDR1 and CDR2: ENHRY, SYGVKD. The CDR3 has 14 residues. The V end was cut by 5 bases, the J end by 3 bases, with 13 bases between.

The chain links TRBV20-1 to TRBJ2-1; 12 nucleotides line up with TRBD2. CDR3 size: 17 residues. Germline assignment: CDR1 DFQATT and CDR2 SNEGSKA (reference sequence). V shed 6 bases and J 0 bases; nucleotides not matched to a gene: 9. The CDR3 bases are TGCAGTGCCCCTACTAGCGGGAGGCCAAGCTCCTACAATGAGCAGTTCTTC. This codes for CSAPTSGRPSSYNEQFF.

The genes are TRBV20-1 and TRBJ2-1; 8 bases line up with TRBD2. The CDR3 has 15 amino acids. J gave up 4 bases and V 3 bases, and 8 bases lay outside the gene matches. From germline, CDR1 is DFQATT and CDR2 SNEGSKA (reference sequence). DNA of the CDR3: TGCAGTGCTAGCGGGAGGGCCCTCGGGTACAATGAGCAGTTCTTC. Translating gives CSASGRALGYNEQFF.

This clonotype has only a few counts. The chain employs TRBV27 and TRBJ2-6; no clear D gene. V lost 7 bases, J lost 0 bases, and 4 bases lay in between. This CDR3 is 13 amino acids long. CDR1 is MNHEY and CDR2 is SMNVEV in the germline V gene (reference sequence). The CDR3: CASTTSGANVLTF. CDR3 coding DNA: TGTGCCAGCACTACCTCTGGGGCCAACGTCCTGACTTTC.

On this clonotype: Because the CDR3 is missing its conserved closing phenylalanine or tryptophan, this is likely a read error. This rearrangement joins TRBV27 to TRBJ2-7; a possible D gene is TRBD1 (6 bases). The CDR3 length is 12 residues. Deletions cut 6 bases from V and 3 bases from J, with 9 bases between. The germline V gene encodes CDR1 MNHEY and CDR2 SMNVEV (reference sequence). CDR3 amino acids: CASRGAYYEQYL. The DNA for the CDR3 is TGTGCCAGCAGGGGGGCCTACTACGAGCAGTACTTG.

On this clonotype: At one boundary the junction diverges from the germline segment, which might be a read error. This chain uses TRBV20-1 with TRBJ2-5, with TRBD1 identical over 9 bases. Matching the DNA end better, TRBJ2-7 makes the J call doubtful. CDR1 DFQATT and CDR2 SNEGSKA come from the germline V gene (reference sequence). This CDR3 contains 13 residues. This CDR3 reads CSPRTDRGYEQYF. The CDR3 nucleotides are TGCAGTCCTAGAACGGACAGGGGATACGAGCAGTACTTC.

The rearrangement links TRBV9 to TRBJ2-1; D tentatively reads TRBD1 or TRBD2 (6 bases each). This CDR3 has 16 residues. CDR1 and CDR2 from the germline V gene are SGDLS and YYNGEE. With 1 base removed from V and 10 bases from J, the gap between germline ends came to 21 bases. CDR3 residues: CASSVYGGLTIPEQFF. DNA of the CDR3: TGTGCCAGCAGCGTATACGGGGGCCTAACAATTCCGGAGCAGTTCTTC.

This chain joins TRBV4-1 and TRBJ2-7; 9 bases fit TRBD1. The CDR3 runs 15 residues. Trimming cost V 0 bases and J 4 bases; bases outside gene matches: 4. CDR1 is MGHRA and CDR2 is YSYEKL in the germline V gene. CDR3 in amino acids: CASSQDRGTGYEQYF. DNA for the CDR3: TGCGCCAGCAGCCAAGATAGGGGGACAGGGTACGAGCAGTACTTC.

The J gene is TRBJ1-2, the V gene TRBV4-1, with D unclear. The CDR3 runs 13 residues. Trimming shortened V by 1 base and J by 4 bases, and 7 bases separated the two germline ends. CDR1 is MGHRA and CDR2 is YSYEKL in the germline V gene. DNA of the CDR3: TGCGCCAGCAGCCAAGGGACCAGCTATGGCTACACCTTC. Encoded protein: CASSQGTSYGYTF.

The sample holds a few counts of this clonotype. V gene TRBV27 combines with J gene TRBJ2-5; D perhaps matches TRBD2 (5 bases). Trimming removed 1 base from V and 5 bases from J, with 11 bases in between. CDR3 size: 14 residues. Germline values: CDR1 MNHEY, CDR2 SMNVEV (reference sequence). The CDR3 DNA reads TGTGCCAGCAGTTTATGGGGTAGAGGGGAGACCCAGTACTTC. Amino acids: CASSLWGRGETQYF.

This clonotype was counted a few times. The V gene is TRBV7-9, the J gene TRBJ2-1; TRBD1 is a possible D gene (6 bases). This CDR3 comprises 13 residues. Germline V gene sequence: CDR1 SEHNR, CDR2 FQNEAQ (reference sequence). Trimming pared 1 base from V and 9 bases from J, leaving 10 bases between. The CDR3 DNA is TGTGCCAGCAGCTTAGGGGGGCAAGCTGAGCAGTTCTTC. Encoded protein: CASSLGGQAEQFF.

The J gene is TRBJ1-6, the V gene TRBV7-6, with D possibly matching TRBD1 (6 bases). Germline CDR1 is SGHVS and CDR2 is FNYEAQ. V lost 3 bases to trimming and J lost 6 bases, with 15 bases between them. The CDR3 is made up of 16 amino acids. DNA for the CDR3: TGTGCCAGCAGCTTCGGAGGGGGGGGTTCTAATTCACCCCTCCACTTT. It is translated as CASSFGGGGSNSPLHF.

This clonotype came up a few times. For the CDR3, the DNA is TGTGCCAGCAGCTTAAGGGGGGCCAGCGGGACCGGCACAGATACGCAGTATTTT. Translation: CASSLRGASGTGTDTQYF. The gene calls are TRBV7-9 and TRBJ2-3; D possibly corresponds to TRBD2 (7 bases). The CDR3 covers 18 residues. CDR1 is SEHNR, CDR2 FQNEAQ, per germline (reference sequence). Between the trimmed V and J ends, which lost 2 bases and 1 base, there was a span of 19 bases.

V gene TRBV5-5 combines with J gene TRBJ2-6; D is unresolved. Germline V gives CDR1 SGHKS, CDR2 YYEKEE (reference sequence). Trimming shortened V by 1 base and J by 0 bases, and 17 bases separated the two germline ends. The CDR3 contains 19 residues. The CDR3 sequence is CASSLTASPPNSGANVLTF. The CDR3 DNA reads as TGTGCCAGCAGCTTGACCGCTAGTCCTCCCAACTCTGGGGCCAACGTCCTGACTTTC.

The chain combines TRBV6-5 with TRBJ2-7; 7 bases line up with TRBD1. The CDR3 has 14 residues. Germline CDR1 and CDR2: MNHEY and SVGAGI. V gave up 6 bases and J gave up 6 bases; unmatched junction bases: 11. CDR3: CASRRGQTASEQYF. In DNA form, the CDR3 reads TGTGCCAGCAGGAGGGGACAGACAGCTTCCGAGCAGTACTTC.

This clonotype was observed a few times. V is TRBV5-1 and J is TRBJ2-5; D may match TRBD1 or TRBD2 (5 bases each). Germline-derived CDR1 and CDR2 are SGHRS and YFSETQ. Trimming left V 4 bases short and J 5 bases short, with 18 bases between. This CDR3 spans 15 amino acids. The CDR3, as DNA: TGCGCCAGCAGCCTCGTGAGGGCGGCAGGGGAGACCCAGTACTTC. Translation gives CASSLVRAAGETQYF.

This chain uses TRBV7-2 with TRBJ2-7, with TRBD2 as a possible D gene (5 bases). CDR3 length: 12 residues. V was pared by 5 bases and J by 7 bases, with 12 bases between. The germline CDR1 and CDR2 sequences are SGHTA and FQGNSA. Here the CDR3 DNA reads TGTGCCAGCAGCCGGGATCTACGAGAGCAGTACTTC. The encoded protein is CASSRDLREQYF.

The chain couples TRBV20-1 to TRBJ2-7; 7 nucleotides agree with TRBD1. Trimming at V came to 3 bases and at J to 7 bases, leaving 9 bases not matched to a gene. Germline V gene sequence: CDR1 DFQATT, CDR2 SNEGSKA (reference sequence). The CDR3 runs 13 residues. This CDR3 reads CSASKQGLSEQYF. CDR3 nucleotides: TGCAGTGCTAGTAAACAGGGGCTAAGTGAGCAGTACTTC.

The chain combines TRBV27 with TRBJ2-3, with 13 bases fitting TRBD2. The germline V gene encodes CDR1 MNHEY and CDR2 SMNVEV (reference sequence). V was clipped by 4 bases and J by 4 bases; unmatched bases: 8. The CDR3 totals 17 residues. CDR3 sequence (DNA): TGTGCCAGCAGTTCACCCCGGACTAGCGGGAGTGCAGATACGCAGTATTTT. Translation: CASSSPRTSGSADTQYF.

This clonotype was counted only a few times. The V gene is TRBV3-1, the J gene TRBJ1-2; possibly TRBD1 for D (5 bases). Germline lookup yields CDR1 LGHDT and CDR2 YNNKEL (reference sequence). V shed 5 bases and J shed 4 bases, with 14 bases lying between them. The CDR3 covers 14 residues. The CDR3 sequence: CASSDLQGFYGYTF. In DNA form, the CDR3 reads TGTGCCAGCAGCGACCTTCAGGGATTCTATGGCTACACCTTC.

This clonotype was observed a handful of times. J is TRBJ2-3 and V is TRBV11-2, with 10 bases aligning to TRBD2. The CDR3 consists of 16 residues. Germline CDR1 and CDR2: SGHAT and FQNNGV. Losses at the gene ends were 5 bases for V and 3 bases for J; bases not matched to a gene: 8. CDR3 bases: TGTGCCAGCAGCCGCACTAGCGGGGTTTATACAGATACGCAGTATTTT. This gives the protein CASSRTSGVYTDTQYF.

The rearrangement joins TRBV7-9 to TRBJ2-7; TRBD2 agrees at 7 bases. This CDR3 has 12 residues. Germline V gives CDR1 SEHNR, CDR2 FQNEAQ (reference sequence). V lost 5 bases and J lost 6; bases outside the gene matches: 4. Written as DNA, the CDR3 is TGTGCCAGCAGCCGGGCTAGCGGCGAGCAGTACTTC. It translates to CASSRASGEQYF.

This clonotype was seen only a few times. The chain links TRBV30 to TRBJ2-5; a weak D match, TRBD1 (5 bases). The length of the CDR3 is 12 residues. The V end lost 4 bases, the J end lost 5 bases, and 11 bases lay between the germline ends. Looked up from germline, CDR1 is GTSNPN and CDR2 is SVGIG (reference sequence). Here the CDR3 reads CAWKARAETQYF. The CDR3, as DNA: TGTGCCTGGAAGGCCAGGGCGGAGACCCAGTACTTC. The full variable domain, completed using reference TRBV30 and TRBJ2-5, is SQTIHQWPATLVQPVGSPLSLECTVEGTSNPNLYWYRQAAGRGLQLLFYSVGIGQISSEVPQNLSASRPQDRQFILSSKKLLLSDSGFYLCAWKARAETQYFGPGTRLLVL.

In this sample, this clonotype turned up a few times. The chain joins TRBV7-2 to TRBJ1-1; unclear D gene. Germline assignment: CDR1 SGHTA and CDR2 FQGNSA. With 2 bases removed from V and 4 bases from J, the gap between germline ends came to 14 bases. This CDR3 contains 15 residues. The CDR3: CASSLFGVGGTEAFF. In nucleotides, the CDR3 is TGTGCCAGCAGCTTATTTGGGGTGGGAGGCACTGAAGCTTTCTTT.

This clonotype came up a few times. The chain uses TRBV30 and TRBJ2-5, with D hard to call. Germline loops: CDR1 GTSNPN, CDR2 SVGIG (reference sequence). Trimming left V 3 bases short and J 2 bases short, with 4 bases between. The CDR3 has 11 amino acids. CDR3 nucleotide sequence: TGTGCCTGGAGAGGACAAGAGACCCAGTACTTC. Amino acid sequence: CAWRGQETQYF.

The chain employs TRBV20-1 and TRBJ2-6; 11 positions match TRBD2. Germline CDR1 and CDR2: DFQATT and SNEGSKA (reference sequence). The CDR3 sequence is 19 residues long. V lost 1 base, J lost 3 bases, and 11 bases stayed unmatched. The CDR3 protein is CSARAGRASGRNGANVLTF. CDR3 nucleotides: TGCAGTGCTAGAGCCGGACGGGCTAGCGGGAGGAATGGGGCCAACGTCCTGACTTTC.

V gene TRBV12-3 or TRBV12-4 combines with J gene TRBJ2-5, with 7 bases fitting TRBD1. The CDR3 length is 15 residues. V lost 1 base to trimming and J lost 5 bases; unmatched junction nucleotides: 7. The CDR3 DNA reads TGTGCCAGCAGTTTAGGCAGGGGGAAGTTGGAGACCCAGTACTTC. It encodes CASSLGRGKLETQYF.

This chain uses TRBV13 with TRBJ2-7; a possible D gene is TRBD2 (6 bases). Trimming left V 5 bases short and J 4 bases short, with 18 bases between. This CDR3 region has 15 residues. The germline V gene encodes CDR1 PRHDT and CDR2 FYEKMQ (reference sequence). CDR3 in amino acids: CASSTVEAGLYEQYF. The CDR3, as DNA: TGTGCCAGCAGCACCGTCGAAGCGGGTTTATACGAGCAGTACTTC.

The chain couples TRBV6-1 to TRBJ2-7, with D perhaps being TRBD1 or TRBD2 (6 bases each). CDR1 and CDR2 (germline): MNHNS, SASEGT. The CDR3 sequence is 15 residues long. CDR3 in amino acids: CPGWSGGVLSYEQYF. In DNA form, the CDR3 reads TGTCCCGGTTGGTCCGGGGGCGTACTATCCTACGAGCAGTACTTC.

This sequence joins TRBV9 and TRBJ1-4; D not certain. The CDR3 is 14 amino acids. The V end was cut by 3 bases, the J end by 4 bases, with 10 bases between. Germline-derived CDR1 and CDR2 are SGDLS and YYNGEE. CDR3 bases: TGTGCCAGCAGCGCATACGGGCGTAATGAAAAACTGTTTTTT. Its translation: CASSAYGRNEKLFF.